One TCR beta chain is described in this entry. The record originates from a study of blood T cell repertoires in COVID-19. Generated by immunoSEQ multiplex PCR, the TCRdb table keeps only in-frame clones and is missing some. The sample contains around 180,000 clones, more than 75% of which appear only once. The CDR3 length is 16 residues. The germline V gene has CDR1 LNHDA and CDR2 SQIVND (reference sequence). V lost 4 bases, J lost 1 base, and 9 bases stayed unmatched. Seattle's cohort entered during active infection and was followed longitudinally. This TCR was sampled from a person aged 70 to 80 with COVID-19, enrolled during active disease. What was sequenced was peripheral blood. The chain carries TRBV19 and TRBJ1-1, with TRBD1 matching over 7 bases. CDR3 sequence reads: CASSTSGTVRNTEAFF. The CDR3 DNA reads as TGTGCCAGTAGTACCTCCGGGACAGTTAGGAACACTGAAGCTTTCTTT.